This TCR beta chain was recovered during a study of type 1 regulatory T cells. Study details: This in vitro CD4 product, T-allo10, is enriched for Tr1 cells and alloantigen-specific.

TCRdb reprocessed the reads via MiXCR and lists one record per CDR3 protein. The sample contains tens of thousands of distinct CDR3 sequences, roughly 60% of which appear only once. CDR1 is LGHNA, CDR2 YSLEER, per germline. The CDR3 loop spans 14 amino acids. The J segment lost 7 bases and the V segment lost 4 bases, leaving 10 bases of the junction unmatched. As for this clonotype: Its matching antigen is unknown.

V usage is TRBV4-3 and J usage is TRBJ2-7; 7 nucleotides match TRBD1. Sample: cultured non-Tr1 T cells, either the whole culture or a sorted T cell fraction (not recorded which). This TCR derives from a human donor in good health. The CDR3 sequence: CASSRDRSLREQYF. In nucleotides, the CDR3 is TGCGCCAGCAGCCGGGACAGAAGCTTACGGGAGCAGTACTTC.